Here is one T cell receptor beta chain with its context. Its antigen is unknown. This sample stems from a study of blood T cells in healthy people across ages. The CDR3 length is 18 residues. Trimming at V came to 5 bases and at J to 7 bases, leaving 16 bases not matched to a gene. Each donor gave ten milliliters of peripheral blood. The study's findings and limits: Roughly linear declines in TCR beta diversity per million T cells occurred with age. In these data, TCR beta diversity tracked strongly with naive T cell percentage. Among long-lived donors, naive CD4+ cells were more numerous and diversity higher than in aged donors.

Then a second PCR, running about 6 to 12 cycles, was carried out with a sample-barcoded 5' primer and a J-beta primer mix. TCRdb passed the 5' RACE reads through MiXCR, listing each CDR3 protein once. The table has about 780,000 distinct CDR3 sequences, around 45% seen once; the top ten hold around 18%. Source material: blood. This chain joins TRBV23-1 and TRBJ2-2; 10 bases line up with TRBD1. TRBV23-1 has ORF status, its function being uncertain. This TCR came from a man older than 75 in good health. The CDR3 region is CASSNRGVDRGLVGELFF. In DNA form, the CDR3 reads TGCGCCAGCAGTAATAGGGGAGTCGACAGGGGGCTCGTCGGGGAGCTGTTTTTT.